What follows are 5 T cell receptor beta chains derived from one specimen sequenced in a study of blood T cell repertoires in COVID-19. The repertoire was sequenced with immunoSEQ multiplex PCR; TCRdb's copy has only in-frame clones and lacks some. Of around 310,000 clones in the sample, around 91% were seen once. Sequencing was carried out using peripheral blood. Receptors originate from a woman in her thirties or forties with COVID-19, enrolled during active disease.

This chain links TRBV5-1 with TRBJ1-5, with D possibly being TRBD1 (6 bases). The germline V gene has CDR1 SGHRS and CDR2 YFSETQ. The CDR3 sequence is 15 residues long. The V end was cut by 4 bases, the J end by 4 bases, with 15 bases between. This chain's CDR3 is CASSITGSPNQPQHF. The DNA of the CDR3 is TGCGCCAGCAGCATAACAGGGTCTCCGAATCAGCCCCAGCATTTT.

The chain recombines TRBV25-1 with TRBJ1-2; unclear D gene. CDR1 is MGHDK, CDR2 SYGVNS, per germline. V lost 6 bases, J lost 1 base, and 15 bases lay in between. The CDR3 has 15 amino acids. CDR3 in amino acids: CASSHNPTDNYGYTF. The CDR3 coding sequence is TGTGCCAGCAGCCATAACCCGACTGATAACTATGGCTACACCTTC.

This rearrangement joins TRBV12-5 to TRBJ2-7; possibly TRBD2 for D (6 bases). The V end was cut by 7 bases, the J end by 5 bases, with 18 bases between. The V gene's germline CDR1 is LGHNT and CDR2 FRNRAP. The CDR3 runs to 14 residues. The CDR3 DNA reads as TGTGCTAGTGTGCCGGCGGGACGATTCAACGAGCAGTACTTC. It is translated as CASVPAGRFNEQYF. The complete variable domain, with remaining parts taken from reference TRBV12-5 and TRBJ2-7, reads DARVTQTPRHKVTEMGQEVTMRCQPILGHNTVFWYRQTMMQGLELLAYFRNRAPLDDSGMPKDRFSAEMPDATLATLKIQPSEPRDSAVYFCASVPAGRFNEQYFGPGTRLTVT.

This sequence joins TRBV28 and TRBJ2-7; 9 bases align to TRBD1. The CDR3 extends over 15 amino acids. V lost 2 bases, J lost 2 bases, and 4 bases stayed unmatched. Germline values: CDR1 MDHEN, CDR2 SYDVKM. The CDR3 sequence: CASSLGDRDTYEQYF. The CDR3 DNA follows: TGTGCCAGCAGTTTAGGGGACAGGGACACCTACGAGCAGTACTTC.

This sequence joins TRBV7-9 and TRBJ2-1; 7 bases line up with TRBD1. Germline V lookup: CDR1 SEHNR, CDR2 FQNEAQ (reference sequence). This CDR3 has 15 residues. V gave up 4 bases and J gave up 2 bases; unmatched junction bases: 5. The CDR3 loop reads CASSSRDSAYNEQFF. The CDR3 coding sequence is TGTGCCAGCAGCTCCCGGGACAGCGCCTACAATGAGCAGTTCTTC.